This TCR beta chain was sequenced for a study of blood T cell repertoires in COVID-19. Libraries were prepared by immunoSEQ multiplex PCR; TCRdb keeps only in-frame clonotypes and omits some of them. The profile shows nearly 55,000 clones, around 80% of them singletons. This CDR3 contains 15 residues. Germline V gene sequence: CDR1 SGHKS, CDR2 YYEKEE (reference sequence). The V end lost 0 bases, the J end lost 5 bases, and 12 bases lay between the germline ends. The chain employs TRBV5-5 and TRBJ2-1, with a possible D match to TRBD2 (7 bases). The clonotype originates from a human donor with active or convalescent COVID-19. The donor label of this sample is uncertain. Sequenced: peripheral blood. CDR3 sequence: CASSLGQGRDNEQFF. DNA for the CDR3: TGTGCCAGCAGCTTGGGTCAGGGGAGGGACAATGAGCAGTTCTTC. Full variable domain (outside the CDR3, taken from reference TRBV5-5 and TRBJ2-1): DAGVTQSPTHLIKTRGQQVTLRCSPISGHKSVSWYQQVLGQGPQFIFQYYEKEERGRGNFPDRFSARQFPNYSSELNVNALLLGDSALYLCASSLGQGRDNEQFFGPGTRLTVL.